This TCR beta chain is drawn from a study of T cell changes during pregnancy in multiple sclerosis. With respect to this clone: The junction and the germline gene differ at one end; a read error may be behind it.

Looked up from germline, CDR1 is SGHNT and CDR2 is YYREEE (reference sequence). This CDR3 region has 14 residues. Produced via immunoSEQ multiplex PCR; TCRdb's table is partial and in-frame only. The sample has about 41,000 clones; 80% to 90% are singletons. The receptor's source is a female donor with multiple sclerosis, enrolled in a pregnancy study. The sample consisted of CD4+ T cells from peripheral blood mononuclear cells, taken in the first trimester of pregnancy. This rearrangement joins TRBV5-4 to TRBJ2-5; weak D call: TRBD2 (6 bases). The CDR3 DNA reads TGTGCCAGCAGGTTGGCGGGGAGCGGGGAGACCCAGTACTTC. Translating it yields CASRLAGSGETQYF.